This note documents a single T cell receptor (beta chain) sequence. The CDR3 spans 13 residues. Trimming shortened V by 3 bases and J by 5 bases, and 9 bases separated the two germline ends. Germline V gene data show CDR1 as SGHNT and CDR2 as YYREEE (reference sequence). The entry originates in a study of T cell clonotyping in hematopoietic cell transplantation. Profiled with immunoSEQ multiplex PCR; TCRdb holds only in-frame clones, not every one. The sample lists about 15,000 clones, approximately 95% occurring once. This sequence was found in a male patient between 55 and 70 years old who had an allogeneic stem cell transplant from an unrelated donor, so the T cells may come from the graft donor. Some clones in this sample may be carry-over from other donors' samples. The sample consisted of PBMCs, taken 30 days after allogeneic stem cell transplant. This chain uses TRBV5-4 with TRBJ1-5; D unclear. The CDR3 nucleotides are TGTGCCAGCAGCTCTGGTAATGATCAGCCCCAGCATTTT. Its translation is CASSSGNDQPQHF.